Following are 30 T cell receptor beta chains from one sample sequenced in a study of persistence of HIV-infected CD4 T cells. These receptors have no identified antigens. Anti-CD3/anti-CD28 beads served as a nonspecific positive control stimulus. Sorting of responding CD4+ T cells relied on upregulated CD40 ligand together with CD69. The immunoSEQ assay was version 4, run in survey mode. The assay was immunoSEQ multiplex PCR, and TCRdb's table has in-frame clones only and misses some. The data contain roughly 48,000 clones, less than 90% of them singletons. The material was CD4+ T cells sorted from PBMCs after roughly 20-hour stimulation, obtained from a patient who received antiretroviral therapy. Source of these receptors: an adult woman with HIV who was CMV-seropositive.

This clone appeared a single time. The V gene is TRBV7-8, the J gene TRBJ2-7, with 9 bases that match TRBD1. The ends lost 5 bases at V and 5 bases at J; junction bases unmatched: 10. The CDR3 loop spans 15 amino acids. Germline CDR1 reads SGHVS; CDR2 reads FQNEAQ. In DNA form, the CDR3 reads TGTGCCAGCAGCCTAAAGCCGGGACAGGGTAACGAGCAGTACGTC. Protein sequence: CASSLKPGQGNEQYV.

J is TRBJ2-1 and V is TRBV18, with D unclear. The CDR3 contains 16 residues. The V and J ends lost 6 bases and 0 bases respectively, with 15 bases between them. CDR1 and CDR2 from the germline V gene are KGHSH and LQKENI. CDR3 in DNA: TGTGCCAGCTCCGAGACCTTAATGGGCTCCTACAATGAGCAGTTCTTC. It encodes CASSETLMGSYNEQFF.

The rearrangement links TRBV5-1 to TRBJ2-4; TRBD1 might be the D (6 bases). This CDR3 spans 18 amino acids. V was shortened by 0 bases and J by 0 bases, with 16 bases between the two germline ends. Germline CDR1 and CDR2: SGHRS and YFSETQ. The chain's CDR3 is CASSLVSVGRGAKNIQYF. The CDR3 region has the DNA TGCGCCAGCAGCTTGGTATCGGTCGGCAGGGGAGCCAAAAACATTCAGTACTTC.

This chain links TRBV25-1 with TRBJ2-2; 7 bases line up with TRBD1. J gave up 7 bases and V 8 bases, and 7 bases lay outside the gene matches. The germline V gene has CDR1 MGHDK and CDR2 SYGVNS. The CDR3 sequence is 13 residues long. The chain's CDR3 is CASARQGFGELFF. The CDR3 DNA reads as TGTGCCAGCGCCAGACAGGGATTCGGGGAGCTGTTTTTT.

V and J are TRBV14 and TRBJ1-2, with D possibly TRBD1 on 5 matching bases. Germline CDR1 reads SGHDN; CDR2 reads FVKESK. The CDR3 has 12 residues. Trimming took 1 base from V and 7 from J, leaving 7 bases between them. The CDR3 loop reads CASSQVGGGYTF. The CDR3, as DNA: TGTGCCAGCAGCCAAGTCGGGGGTGGCTACACCTTC.

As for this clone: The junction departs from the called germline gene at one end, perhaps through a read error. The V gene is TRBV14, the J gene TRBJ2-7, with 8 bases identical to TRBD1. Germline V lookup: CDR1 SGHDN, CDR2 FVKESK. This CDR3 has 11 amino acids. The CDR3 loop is CASSAGGAISF. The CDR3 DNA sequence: TGTGCCAGCAGCGCAGGGGGCGCAATCTCCTTC. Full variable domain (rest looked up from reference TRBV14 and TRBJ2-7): EAGVTQFPSHSVIEKGQTVTLRCDPISGHDNLYWYRRVMGKEIKFLLHFVKESKQDESGMPNNRFLAERTGGTYSTLKVQPAELEDSGVYFCASSAGGAISFGPGTRLTVT.

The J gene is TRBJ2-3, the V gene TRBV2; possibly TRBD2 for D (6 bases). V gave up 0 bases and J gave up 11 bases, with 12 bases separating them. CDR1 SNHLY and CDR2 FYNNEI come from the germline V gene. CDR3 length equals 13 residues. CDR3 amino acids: CASSEANSEGQYF. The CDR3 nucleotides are TGTGCCAGCAGTGAAGCCAATTCGGAGGGGCAGTATTTT.

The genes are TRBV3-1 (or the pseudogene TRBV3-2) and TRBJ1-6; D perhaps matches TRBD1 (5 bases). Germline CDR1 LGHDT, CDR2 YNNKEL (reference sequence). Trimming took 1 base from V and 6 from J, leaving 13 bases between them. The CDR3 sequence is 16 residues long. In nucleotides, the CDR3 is TGTGCCAGCAGCCAAGGGGGGGATATAGGTAATTCACCCCTCCACTTT. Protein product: CASSQGGDIGNSPLHF.

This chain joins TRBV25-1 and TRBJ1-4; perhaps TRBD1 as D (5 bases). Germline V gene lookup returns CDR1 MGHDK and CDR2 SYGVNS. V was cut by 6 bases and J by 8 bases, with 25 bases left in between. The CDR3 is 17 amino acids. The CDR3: CASSRGEVGASREKLFF. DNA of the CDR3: TGTGCCAGCAGCCGAGGGGAGGTGGGAGCCTCGAGAGAAAAACTGTTTTTT.

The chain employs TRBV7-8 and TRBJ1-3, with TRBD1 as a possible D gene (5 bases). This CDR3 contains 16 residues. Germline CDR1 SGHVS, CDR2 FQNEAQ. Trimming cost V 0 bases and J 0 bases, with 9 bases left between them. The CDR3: CASSLALGGSGNTIYF. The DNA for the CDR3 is TGTGCCAGCAGCTTAGCTTTGGGGGGCTCTGGAAACACCATATATTTT.

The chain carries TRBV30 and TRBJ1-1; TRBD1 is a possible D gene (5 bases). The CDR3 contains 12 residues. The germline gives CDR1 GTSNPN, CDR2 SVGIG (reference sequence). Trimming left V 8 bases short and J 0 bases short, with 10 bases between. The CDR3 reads CAGGVMNTEAFF. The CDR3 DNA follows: TGTGCCGGGGGGGTCATGAACACTGAAGCTTTCTTT.

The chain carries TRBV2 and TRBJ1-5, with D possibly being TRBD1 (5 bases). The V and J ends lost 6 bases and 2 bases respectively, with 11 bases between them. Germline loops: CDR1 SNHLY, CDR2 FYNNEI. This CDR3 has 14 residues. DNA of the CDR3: TGTGCCAGCAGGCCCACAGGTGGCAATCAGCCCCAGCATTTT. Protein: CASRPTGGNQPQHF.

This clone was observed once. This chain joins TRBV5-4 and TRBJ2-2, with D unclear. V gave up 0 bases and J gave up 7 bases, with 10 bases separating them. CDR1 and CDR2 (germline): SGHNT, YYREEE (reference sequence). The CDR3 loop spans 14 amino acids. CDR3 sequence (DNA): TGTGCCAGCAGCTTGGAAGTGGGCGGCGGGGAGCTGTTTTTT. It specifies CASSLEVGGGELFF.

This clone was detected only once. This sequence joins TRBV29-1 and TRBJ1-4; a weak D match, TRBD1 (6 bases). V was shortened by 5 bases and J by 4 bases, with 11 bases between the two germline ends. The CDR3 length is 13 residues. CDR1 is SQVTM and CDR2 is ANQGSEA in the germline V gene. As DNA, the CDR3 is TGCAGCGTTCGTAGACAGGATAATGAAAAACTGTTTTTT. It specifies CSVRRQDNEKLFF.

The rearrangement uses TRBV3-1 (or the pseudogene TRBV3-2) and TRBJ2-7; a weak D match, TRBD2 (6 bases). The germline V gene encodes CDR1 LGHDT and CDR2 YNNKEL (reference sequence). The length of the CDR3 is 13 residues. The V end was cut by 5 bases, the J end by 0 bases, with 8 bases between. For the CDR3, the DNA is TGTGCCAGCAGCGTCGGGAGCTCCTACGAGCAGTACTTC. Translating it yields CASSVGSSYEQYF.

In nucleotides, the CDR3 is TGTGCCAGCAGCCAGACCGACAGGGGGCAATACGAGCAGTACGTC. The encoded protein is CASSQTDRGQYEQYV. The chain couples TRBV21-1 to TRBJ2-7; TRBD1 is the table's D call and was not checked against the DNA. TRBV21-1 is reported as a pseudogene. This CDR3 is 15 amino acids long.

The DNA of the CDR3 is TGTGCCAGCAGTGACTCGATGAGGGGGGATACGCAGTATTTT. Translation gives CASSDSMRGDTQYF. The V gene is TRBV6-4, the J gene TRBJ2-3, with D possibly being TRBD1 (6 bases). The CDR3 is 14 amino acids. Germline lookup yields CDR1 MRHNA and CDR2 SNTAGT. The V end lost 0 bases, the J end lost 6 bases, and 10 bases lay between the germline ends.

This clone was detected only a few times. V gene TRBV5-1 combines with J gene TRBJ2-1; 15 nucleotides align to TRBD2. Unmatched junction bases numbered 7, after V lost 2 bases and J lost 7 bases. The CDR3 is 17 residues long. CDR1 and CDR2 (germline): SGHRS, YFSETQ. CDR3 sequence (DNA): TGCGCCAGCAGCTTACGGACTAGCGGGGGGGCGTATAATGAGCAGTTCTTC. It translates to CASSLRTSGGAYNEQFF.

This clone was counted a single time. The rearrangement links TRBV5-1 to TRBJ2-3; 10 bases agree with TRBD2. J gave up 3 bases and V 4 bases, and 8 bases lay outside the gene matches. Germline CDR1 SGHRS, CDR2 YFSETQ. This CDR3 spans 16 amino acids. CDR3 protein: CASSAAQRGGTDTQYF. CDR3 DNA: TGCGCCAGCAGCGCGGCCCAGCGGGGGGGAACAGATACGCAGTATTTT.

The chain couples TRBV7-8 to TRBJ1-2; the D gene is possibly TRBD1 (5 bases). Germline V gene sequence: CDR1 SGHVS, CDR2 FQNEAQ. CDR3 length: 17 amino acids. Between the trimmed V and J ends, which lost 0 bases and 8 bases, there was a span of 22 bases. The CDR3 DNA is TGTGCCAGCAGCTTAGCGCCGTACCGGGACGGTTCTCAAGGCTACACCTTC. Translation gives CASSLAPYRDGSQGYTF.

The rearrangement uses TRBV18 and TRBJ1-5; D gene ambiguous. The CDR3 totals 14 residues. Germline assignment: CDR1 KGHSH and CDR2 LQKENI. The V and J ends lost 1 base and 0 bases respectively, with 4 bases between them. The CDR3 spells CASSPQSSNQPQHF. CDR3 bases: TGTGCCAGCTCACCACAGAGTAGCAATCAGCCCCAGCATTTT.

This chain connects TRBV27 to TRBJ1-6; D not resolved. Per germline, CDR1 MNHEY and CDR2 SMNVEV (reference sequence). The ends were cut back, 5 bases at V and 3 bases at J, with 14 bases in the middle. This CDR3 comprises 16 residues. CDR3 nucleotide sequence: TGTGCCAGCAGTAAATTAGAGGTCTTCTATAATTCACCCCTCCACTTT. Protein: CASSKLEVFYNSPLHF.

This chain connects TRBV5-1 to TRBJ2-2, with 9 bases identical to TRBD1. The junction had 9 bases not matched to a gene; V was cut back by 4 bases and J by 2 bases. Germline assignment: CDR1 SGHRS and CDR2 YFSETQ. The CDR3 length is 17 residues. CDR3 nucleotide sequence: TGCGCCAGCAGCCCCTGGGGGGGACAGGGCAACACCGGGGAGCTGTTTTTT. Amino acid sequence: CASSPWGGQGNTGELFF. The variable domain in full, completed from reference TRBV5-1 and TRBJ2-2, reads KAGVTQTPRYLIKTRGQQVTLSCSPISGHRSVSWYQQTPGQGLQFLFEYFSETQRNKGNFPGRFSGRQFSNSRSEMNVSTLELGDSALYLCASSPWGGQGNTGELFFGEGSRLTVL.

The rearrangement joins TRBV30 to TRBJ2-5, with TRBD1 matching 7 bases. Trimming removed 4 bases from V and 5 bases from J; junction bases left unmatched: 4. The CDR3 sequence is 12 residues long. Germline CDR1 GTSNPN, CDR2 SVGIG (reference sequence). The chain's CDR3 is CAWKGGEETQYF. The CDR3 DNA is TGTGCCTGGAAAGGGGGCGAGGAGACCCAGTACTTC. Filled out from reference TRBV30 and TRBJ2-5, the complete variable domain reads SQTIHQWPATLVQPVGSPLSLECTVEGTSNPNLYWYRQAAGRGLQLLFYSVGIGQISSEVPQNLSASRPQDRQFILSSKKLLLSDSGFYLCAWKGGEETQYFGPGTRLLVL.

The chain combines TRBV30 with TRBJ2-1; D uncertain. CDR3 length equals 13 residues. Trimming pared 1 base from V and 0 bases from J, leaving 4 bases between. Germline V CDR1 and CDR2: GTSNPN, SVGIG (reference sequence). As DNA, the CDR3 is TGTGCCTGGAGTGGAAGCTCCTACAATGAGCAGTTCTTC. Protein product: CAWSGSSYNEQFF.

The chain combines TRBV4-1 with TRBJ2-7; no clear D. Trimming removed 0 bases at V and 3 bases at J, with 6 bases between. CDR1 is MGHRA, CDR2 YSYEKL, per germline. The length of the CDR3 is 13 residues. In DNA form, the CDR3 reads TGCGCCAGCAGCCAAGAGTGGGGCTACGAGCAGTACTTC. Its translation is CASSQEWGYEQYF.

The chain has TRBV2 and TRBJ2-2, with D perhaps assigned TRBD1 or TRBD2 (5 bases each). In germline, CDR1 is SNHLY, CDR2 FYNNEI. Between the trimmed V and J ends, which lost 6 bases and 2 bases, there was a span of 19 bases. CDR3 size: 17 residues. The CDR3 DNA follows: TGTGCCAGCAGCGCGCGGGTGGGGACCCTAAACACCGGGGAGCTGTTTTTT. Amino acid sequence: CASSARVGTLNTGELFF.

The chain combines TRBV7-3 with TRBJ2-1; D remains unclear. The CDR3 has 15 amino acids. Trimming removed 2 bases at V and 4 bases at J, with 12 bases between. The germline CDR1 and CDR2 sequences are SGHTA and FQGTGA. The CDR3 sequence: CASSLGQSLYNEQFF. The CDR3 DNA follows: TGTGCCAGCAGCTTAGGGCAGAGTTTATACAATGAGCAGTTCTTC.

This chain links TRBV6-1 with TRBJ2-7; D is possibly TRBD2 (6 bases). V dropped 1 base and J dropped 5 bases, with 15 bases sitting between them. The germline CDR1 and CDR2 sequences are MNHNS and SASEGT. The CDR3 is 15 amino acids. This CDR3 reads CASSEGRGRVHEQYV. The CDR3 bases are TGTGCCAGCAGTGAAGGGCGGGGCAGGGTCCACGAGCAGTACGTC.

The CDR3 sequence: CASSMGGGRMNTEAFF. The CDR3 coding sequence is TGTGCCAGTAGTATGGGAGGGGGCCGAATGAACACTGAAGCTTTCTTT. J is TRBJ1-1 and V is TRBV19; 7 bases agree with TRBD1. The germline V gene encodes CDR1 LNHDA and CDR2 SQIVND (reference sequence). V lost 3 bases to trimming and J lost 0 bases; unmatched junction nucleotides: 7. This CDR3 spans 16 amino acids.